This T cell receptor beta chain was recovered during a study of cytomegalovirus exposure and HLA in healthy donors. In germline, CDR1 is MGHDK, CDR2 SYGVNS. With 4 bases clipped from V and 0 bases from J, the junction kept 3 bases outside the gene matches. This CDR3 spans 15 amino acids. PCR amplification relied on 60 Vbeta primers (plus 13 Jbeta primers). The method was immunoSEQ multiplex PCR; TCRdb's version includes in-frame clones alone and lacks a portion of them. The top ten hold about 9.1% of the sample, which has some 110,000 clones, under 85% seen once. The clonotype was recovered from a woman aged 35 to 49 in good health and CMV-seropositive. The rearrangement uses TRBV25-1 and TRBJ1-3; 7 bases are shared with TRBD1. The sequenced sample consisted of PBMCs. CDR3: CASSAGGISGNTIYF. CDR3 sequence (DNA): TGTGCCAGCAGTGCAGGGGGGATCTCTGGAAACACCATATATTTT.